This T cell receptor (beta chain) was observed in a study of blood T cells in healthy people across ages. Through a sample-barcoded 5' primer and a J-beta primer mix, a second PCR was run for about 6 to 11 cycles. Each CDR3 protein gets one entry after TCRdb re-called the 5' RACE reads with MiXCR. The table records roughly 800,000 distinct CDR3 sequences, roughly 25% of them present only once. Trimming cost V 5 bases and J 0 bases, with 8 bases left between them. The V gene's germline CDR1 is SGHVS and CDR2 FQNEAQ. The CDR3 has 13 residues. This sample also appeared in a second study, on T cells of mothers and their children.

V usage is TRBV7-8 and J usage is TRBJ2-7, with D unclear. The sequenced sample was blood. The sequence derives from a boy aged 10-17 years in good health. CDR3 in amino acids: CASSQPNSYEQYF. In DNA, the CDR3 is TGTGCCAGCAGCCAACCAAACTCCTACGAGCAGTACTTC.